The 25 T cell receptor beta chains below come from one sample, sequenced in a study of T cell responses to AZD1222 COVID-19 vaccine. Method: immunoSEQ multiplex PCR; TCRdb's copy keeps in-frame clones and lacks some. The table includes 130,000 to 150,000 clones, approximately 90% detected once. This sample comprised peripheral blood, obtained on day 0 of AZD1222 vaccination. The receptors come from an adult in good health.

DNA of the CDR3: TGTGCCAGTAGAAAACTAGCGGGGGGCACAGATACGCAGTATTTT. Translation: CASRKLAGGTDTQYF. This chain uses TRBV19 with TRBJ2-3, with TRBD2 identical over 11 bases. Germline CDR1 LNHDA, CDR2 SQIVND (reference sequence). V lost 6 bases, J lost 1 base, and 3 bases stayed unmatched. The CDR3 runs to 15 residues.

This clone appeared a few times. The chain joins TRBV4-2 to TRBJ1-5; D possibly corresponds to TRBD1 (6 bases). Germline CDR1 and CDR2: LGHNA and YNFKEQ. The CDR3 has 15 amino acids. Trimming pared 1 base from V and 3 bases from J, leaving 10 bases between. CDR3 coding DNA: TGTGCCAGCAGCCAAGCCGGGACACCCAATCAGCCCCAGCATTTT. Encoded protein: CASSQAGTPNQPQHF.

The chain carries TRBV24-1 and TRBJ2-1; TRBD1 matches at 12 bases. The germline V gene has CDR1 KGHDR and CDR2 SFDVKD. The trim removed 9 bases at V and 8 bases at J, leaving 16 bases unmatched. This CDR3 is built from 17 residues. The CDR3 is CATSLGGQGAKVDEQFF. The CDR3 DNA follows: TGTGCCACCTCCTTAGGGGGACAGGGGGCGAAGGTAGATGAGCAGTTCTTC.

The rearrangement joins TRBV6-6 to TRBJ1-4, with D tentatively TRBD1 (5 bases). Trimming left V 7 bases short and J 2 bases short, with 17 bases between. This CDR3 has 16 residues. CDR1 is MNHNY, CDR2 SVGAGI, per germline (reference sequence). CDR3 in DNA: TGTGCCAGCACCCTAGACAGCACCCGCACTAATGAAAAACTGTTTTTT. It translates to CASTLDSTRTNEKLFF.

In this sample, this clone turned up a few times. The chain joins TRBV25-1 to TRBJ1-5; D remains ambiguous. This CDR3 has 14 amino acids. Germline lookup yields CDR1 MGHDK and CDR2 SYGVNS. Trimming shortened V by 5 bases and J by 2 bases, and 10 bases separated the two germline ends. CDR3 amino acids: CASSKGSGNQPQHF. CDR3 in DNA: TGTGCCAGCAGTAAGGGTTCCGGCAATCAGCCCCAGCATTTT.

This clone appeared a single time. The rearrangement uses TRBV27 and TRBJ1-6; D unclear. The germline V gene encodes CDR1 MNHEY and CDR2 SMNVEV (reference sequence). This CDR3 has 14 amino acids. With 3 bases removed from V and 10 bases from J, the gap between germline ends came to 13 bases. CDR3 in amino acids: CASSFLGEGSPLHF. CDR3 nucleotide sequence: TGTGCCAGCAGTTTCTTAGGAGAAGGATCACCCCTCCACTTT.

The chain is built from TRBV6-5 and TRBJ1-1; 8 bases align to TRBD1. Germline V gives CDR1 MNHEY, CDR2 SVGAGI. The CDR3 is 15 amino acids. V lost 5 bases to trimming and J lost 1 base; unmatched junction nucleotides: 6. CDR3 DNA: TGTGCCAGCAGTCGTCCCGGGACAGGGAACACTGAAGCTTTCTTT. Amino acids: CASSRPGTGNTEAFF.

The chain recombines TRBV18 with TRBJ1-2; the D is unclear. Looked up from germline, CDR1 is KGHSH and CDR2 is LQKENI. This CDR3 contains 15 residues. V was pared by 0 bases and J by 3 bases, with 11 bases between. The CDR3 spells CASSPPEGADYGYTF. The CDR3 coding sequence is TGTGCCAGCTCACCACCGGAGGGCGCTGACTATGGCTACACCTTC. The complete variable domain, with remaining parts taken from reference TRBV18 and TRBJ1-2, reads NAGVMQNPRHLVRRRGQEARLRCSPMKGHSHVYWYRQLPEEGLKFMVYLQKENIIDESGMPKERFSAEFPKEGPSILRIQQVVRGDSAAYFCASSPPEGADYGYTFGSGTRLTVV.

The J gene is TRBJ1-1, the V gene TRBV18, with a possible D match to TRBD1 (6 bases). CDR1 is KGHSH, CDR2 LQKENI, per germline. The CDR3 sequence is 17 residues long. The V end lost 0 bases, the J end lost 4 bases, and 18 bases lay between the germline ends. CDR3 in amino acids: CASSPPEGTLRGTEAFF. CDR3 sequence (DNA): TGTGCCAGCTCACCACCGGAGGGGACATTGAGGGGCACTGAAGCTTTCTTT.

The V and J genes are TRBV9 and TRBJ1-1; D ambiguous. CDR3 length: 14 amino acids. V was pared by 3 bases and J by 1 base, with 10 bases between. In germline, CDR1 is SGDLS, CDR2 YYNGEE. The CDR3 loop is CASSGWRGNTEAFF. CDR3 coding DNA: TGTGCCAGCAGCGGTTGGCGGGGGAACACTGAAGCTTTCTTT.

The rearrangement joins TRBV24-1 to TRBJ2-5; D not resolved. Germline CDR1 is KGHDR and CDR2 is SFDVKD. V was shortened by 3 bases and J by 4 bases, with 8 bases between the two germline ends. The CDR3 length is 13 residues. CDR3 sequence reads: CATSDPPVETQYF. CDR3 nucleotide sequence: TGTGCCACCAGTGATCCCCCGGTAGAGACCCAGTACTTC.

This chain connects TRBV5-1 to TRBJ1-1; D uncertain. The CDR3 extends over 14 amino acids. Germline CDR1 is SGHRS and CDR2 is YFSETQ. V was shortened by 3 bases and J by 1 base, with 10 bases between the two germline ends. The CDR3 protein is CASSSQDPNTEAFF. The CDR3 bases are TGCGCCAGCAGCTCCCAGGATCCGAACACTGAAGCTTTCTTT.

This chain's CDR3 is CATRLAGGNEQFF. In DNA form, the CDR3 reads TGTGCCACAAGACTAGCGGGAGGCAATGAGCAGTTCTTC. V usage is TRBV15 and J usage is TRBJ2-1, with 13 bases lining up with TRBD2. V lost 9 bases to trimming and J lost 6 bases; unmatched junction nucleotides: 2. The CDR3 totals 13 residues. Germline V CDR1 and CDR2: LNHNV, YYDKDF (reference sequence).

This chain links TRBV7-9 with TRBJ2-1, with D hard to call. The CDR3 length is 13 residues. Trimming shortened V by 5 bases and J by 8 bases, and 13 bases separated the two germline ends. Germline CDR1 reads SEHNR; CDR2 reads FQNEAQ (reference sequence). The DNA for the CDR3 is TGTGCCAGCAGCCGATCCCACCGGTATGAGCAGTTCTTC. This encodes CASSRSHRYEQFF.

This chain joins TRBV9 and TRBJ1-4; 7 bases agree with TRBD1. The CDR3 has 15 residues. Losses at the gene ends were 4 bases for V and 4 bases for J; bases not matched to a gene: 7. Germline CDR1 is SGDLS and CDR2 is YYNGEE. The CDR3 DNA reads as TGTGCCAGCAGCCCCACCGGGACAGTTAATGAAAAACTGTTTTTT. This encodes CASSPTGTVNEKLFF.

V gene TRBV5-6 combines with J gene TRBJ1-5, with D perhaps TRBD1 (6 bases). The germline V and J ends were trimmed by 0 bases and 4 bases, with 11 bases remaining between them. Germline CDR1 is SGHDT and CDR2 is YYEEEE. The CDR3 extends over 15 amino acids. The CDR3 sequence is CASSLGAGANQPQHF. Here the CDR3 DNA reads TGTGCCAGCAGCTTGGGAGCAGGGGCGAATCAGCCCCAGCATTTT.

V is TRBV27 and J is TRBJ2-7; maybe TRBD2 (6 bases). V was clipped by 6 bases and J by 6 bases, with 15 bases between them. Germline values: CDR1 MNHEY, CDR2 SMNVEV (reference sequence). CDR3 length equals 13 residues. CDR3 in amino acids: CASRPPLAREQYF. The CDR3 nucleotides read TGTGCCAGCAGGCCCCCTCTAGCGCGCGAGCAGTACTTC.

The V call is TRBV13, the J call TRBJ2-3, with D possibly being TRBD2 (5 bases). The V end was cut by 2 bases, the J end by 0 bases, with 9 bases between. The V gene's germline CDR1 is PRHDT and CDR2 FYEKMQ (reference sequence). This CDR3 is 15 amino acids long. CDR3 DNA: TGTGCCAGCAGCTTACCGGGAACAAGCACAGATACGCAGTATTTT. It specifies CASSLPGTSTDTQYF.

J is TRBJ2-5 and V is TRBV9; D gene uncertain. Germline V gene data show CDR1 as SGDLS and CDR2 as YYNGEE. This CDR3 has 14 residues. With 3 bases removed from V and 4 bases from J, the gap between germline ends came to 13 bases. CDR3 sequence reads: CASSETPVGETQYF. The CDR3, as DNA: TGTGCCAGCAGCGAGACCCCGGTTGGAGAGACCCAGTACTTC.

The chain employs TRBV12-3 or TRBV12-4 and TRBJ2-7; D is unclear. Trimming took 5 bases from V and 4 from J, leaving 6 bases between them. The CDR3 runs 11 residues. CDR3 sequence reads: CASSHRYEQYF. The CDR3 region has the DNA TGTGCCAGCAGTCATCGATACGAGCAGTACTTC.

CDR3 DNA: TGTGCCAGCAGCTCCCGGACTGCTATTGGGAACAATGAGCAGTTCTTC. This codes for CASSSRTAIGNNEQFF. This sequence joins TRBV3-1 (or the pseudogene TRBV3-2) and TRBJ2-1; D might be TRBD2 (5 bases). V lost 5 bases to trimming and J lost 5 bases, with 19 bases between them. The CDR3 length is 16 residues. Germline V gene data show CDR1 as LGHDT and CDR2 as YNNKEL (reference sequence).

This clone was seen a handful of times. The V call is TRBV28, the J call TRBJ2-7; D gene ambiguous. V dropped 7 bases and J dropped 4 bases, with 11 bases sitting between them. Germline-derived CDR1 and CDR2 are MDHEN and SYDVKM. The CDR3 is made up of 12 amino acids. This CDR3 is CASKESRYEQYF. Written as DNA, the CDR3 is TGTGCCAGCAAGGAGTCCCGTTACGAGCAGTACTTC.

V gene TRBV19 combines with J gene TRBJ2-1; D gene uncertain. Germline V gene sequence: CDR1 LNHDA, CDR2 SQIVND (reference sequence). The V end lost 3 bases, the J end lost 0 bases, and 6 bases lay between the germline ends. This CDR3 contains 14 residues. The CDR3 DNA follows: TGTGCCAGTAGTATGGCCAGCTCCTACAATGAGCAGTTCTTC. This gives the protein CASSMASSYNEQFF.

This clone was seen a few times. V is TRBV28 and J is TRBJ1-3; D is undetermined. The germline V gene has CDR1 MDHEN and CDR2 SYDVKM. The CDR3 consists of 14 residues. V shed 5 bases and J shed 4 bases, with 12 bases lying between them. The CDR3 bases are TGTGCCAGCAGTACCTTCGCTCCCGGAAACACCATATATTTT. Protein: CASSTFAPGNTIYF.

This clone was seen only once. In nucleotides, the CDR3 is TGTGCCAGCAGTGAAGCCGAGGGGAGGGGCTACACCTTC. It yields the protein CASSEAEGRGYTF. The gene calls are TRBV2 and TRBJ1-2; TRBD1 is a possible D gene (5 bases). Germline V gene data show CDR1 as SNHLY and CDR2 as FYNNEI. V was cut by 0 bases and J by 8 bases, with 10 bases left in between. The CDR3 is 13 amino acids.